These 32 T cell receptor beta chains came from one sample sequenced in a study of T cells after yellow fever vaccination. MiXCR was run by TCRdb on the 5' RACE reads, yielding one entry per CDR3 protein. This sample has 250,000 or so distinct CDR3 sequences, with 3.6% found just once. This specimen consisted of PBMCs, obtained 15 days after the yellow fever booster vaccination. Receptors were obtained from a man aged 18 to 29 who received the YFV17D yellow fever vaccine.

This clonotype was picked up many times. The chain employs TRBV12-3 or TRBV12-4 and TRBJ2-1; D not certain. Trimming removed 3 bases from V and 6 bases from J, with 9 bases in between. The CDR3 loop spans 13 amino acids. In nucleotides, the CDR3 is TGTGCCAGCAGTTTGGTCACACCCAATGAGCAGTTCTTC. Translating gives CASSLVTPNEQFF.

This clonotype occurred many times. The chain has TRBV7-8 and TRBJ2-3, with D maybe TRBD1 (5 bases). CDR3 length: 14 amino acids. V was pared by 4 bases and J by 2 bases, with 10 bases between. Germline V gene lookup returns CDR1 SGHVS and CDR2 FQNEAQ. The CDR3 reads CASSSQQVTDTQYF. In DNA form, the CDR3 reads TGTGCCAGCAGCTCCCAACAGGTCACAGATACGCAGTATTTT.

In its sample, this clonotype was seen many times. CDR3 loop: CSATAQVPYGYTF. In DNA form, the CDR3 reads TGCAGCGCAACCGCACAGGTCCCCTATGGCTACACCTTC. This chain connects TRBV29-1 to TRBJ1-2; TRBD1 might be the D (5 bases). Germline V gives CDR1 SQVTM, CDR2 ANQGSEA. The germline V and J ends were trimmed by 7 bases and 4 bases, with 16 bases remaining between them. This CDR3 has 13 amino acids. The full variable domain, with the rest looked up from reference TRBV29-1 and TRBJ1-2, is SAVISQKPSRDICQRGTSLTIQCQVDSQVTMMFWYRQQPGQSLTLIATANQGSEATYESGFVIDKFPISRPNLTFSTLTVSNMSPEDSSIYLCSATAQVPYGYTFGSGTRLTVV.

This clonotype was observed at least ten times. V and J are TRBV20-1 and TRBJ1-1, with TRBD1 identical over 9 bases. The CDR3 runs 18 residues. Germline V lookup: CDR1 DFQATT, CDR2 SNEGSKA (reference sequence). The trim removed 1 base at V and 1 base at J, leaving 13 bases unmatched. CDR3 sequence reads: CSARGRTGGVFENTEAFF. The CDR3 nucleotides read TGCAGTGCTAGAGGACGAACAGGGGGCGTTTTCGAGAACACTGAAGCTTTCTTT.

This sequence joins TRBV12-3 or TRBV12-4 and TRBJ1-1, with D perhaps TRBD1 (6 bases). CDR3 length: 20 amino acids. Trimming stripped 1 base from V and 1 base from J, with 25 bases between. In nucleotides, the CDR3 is TGTGCCAGCAGTTTAGTGCGAGCAGTCAGGGAGGGGGGGACGAACACTGAAGCTTTCTTT. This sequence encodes CASSLVRAVREGGTNTEAFF.

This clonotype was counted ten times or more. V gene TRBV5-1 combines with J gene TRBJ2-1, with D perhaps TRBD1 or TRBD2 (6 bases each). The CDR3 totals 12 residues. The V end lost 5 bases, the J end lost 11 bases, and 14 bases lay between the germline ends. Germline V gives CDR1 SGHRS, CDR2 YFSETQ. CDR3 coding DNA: TGCGCCAGCAGTCGGGGGCGGGGTAAGCAGTTCTTC. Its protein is CASSRGRGKQFF.

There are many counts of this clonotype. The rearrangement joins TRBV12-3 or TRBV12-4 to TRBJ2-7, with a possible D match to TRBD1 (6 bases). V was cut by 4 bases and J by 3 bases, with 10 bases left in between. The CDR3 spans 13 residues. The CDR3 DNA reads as TGTGCCAGCAGTTGGGAAGGGGGCTACGAGCAGTACTTC. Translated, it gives CASSWEGGYEQYF.

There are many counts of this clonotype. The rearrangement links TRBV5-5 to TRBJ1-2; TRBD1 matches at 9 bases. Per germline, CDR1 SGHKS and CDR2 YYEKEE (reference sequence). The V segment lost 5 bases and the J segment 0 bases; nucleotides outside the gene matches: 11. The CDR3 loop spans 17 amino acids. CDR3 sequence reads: CASSQTGTGTTNYGYTF. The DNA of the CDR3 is TGTGCCAGCAGTCAAACCGGGACAGGGACTACTAACTATGGCTACACCTTC.

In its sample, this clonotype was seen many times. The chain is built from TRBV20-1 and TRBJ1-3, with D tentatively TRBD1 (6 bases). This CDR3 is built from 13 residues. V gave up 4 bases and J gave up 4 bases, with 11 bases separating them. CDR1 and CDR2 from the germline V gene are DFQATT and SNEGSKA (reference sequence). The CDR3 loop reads CSATQGSGNTIYF. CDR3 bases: TGCAGTGCTACACAGGGTTCGGGAAACACCATATATTTT.

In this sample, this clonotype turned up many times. The CDR3 DNA is TGTGCCAGCAGTCAAGGGGCACAGGAGCTGTTTTTT. Its protein is CASSQGAQELFF. This chain uses TRBV7-9 with TRBJ2-2; D perhaps matches TRBD1 (5 bases). V was clipped by 6 bases and J by 10 bases, with 12 bases between them. The CDR3 covers 12 residues. The V gene's germline CDR1 is SEHNR and CDR2 FQNEAQ (reference sequence).

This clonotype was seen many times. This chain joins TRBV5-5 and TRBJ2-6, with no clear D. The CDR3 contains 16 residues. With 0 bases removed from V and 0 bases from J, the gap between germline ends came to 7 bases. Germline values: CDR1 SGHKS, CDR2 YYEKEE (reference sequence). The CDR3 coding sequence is TGTGCCAGCAGCTTGGGGATAACCTCTGGGGCCAACGTCCTGACTTTC. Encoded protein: CASSLGITSGANVLTF. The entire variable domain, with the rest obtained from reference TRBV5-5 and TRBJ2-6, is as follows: DAGVTQSPTHLIKTRGQQVTLRCSPISGHKSVSWYQQVLGQGPQFIFQYYEKEERGRGNFPDRFSARQFPNYSSELNVNALLLGDSALYLCASSLGITSGANVLTFGAGSRLTVL.

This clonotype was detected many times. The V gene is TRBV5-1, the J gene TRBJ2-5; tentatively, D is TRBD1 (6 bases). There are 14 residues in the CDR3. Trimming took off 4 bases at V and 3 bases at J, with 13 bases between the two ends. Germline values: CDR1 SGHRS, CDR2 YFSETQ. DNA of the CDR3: TGCGCCAGCAGCGGCAGGGGATCTAAAGAGACCCAGTACTTC. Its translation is CASSGRGSKETQYF.

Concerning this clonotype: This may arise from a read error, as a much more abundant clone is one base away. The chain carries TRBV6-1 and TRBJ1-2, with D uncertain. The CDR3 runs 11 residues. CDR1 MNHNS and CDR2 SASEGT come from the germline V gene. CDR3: CACSGGLGYTF. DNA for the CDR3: TGTGCCTGCAGTGGTGGCCTGGGCTACACCTTC.

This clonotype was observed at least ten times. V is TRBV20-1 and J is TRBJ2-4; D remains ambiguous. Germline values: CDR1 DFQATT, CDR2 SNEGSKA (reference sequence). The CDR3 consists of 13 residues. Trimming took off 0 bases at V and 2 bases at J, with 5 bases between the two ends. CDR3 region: CSAREITKNIQYF. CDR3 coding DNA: TGCAGTGCTAGAGAGATCACCAAAAACATTCAGTACTTC.

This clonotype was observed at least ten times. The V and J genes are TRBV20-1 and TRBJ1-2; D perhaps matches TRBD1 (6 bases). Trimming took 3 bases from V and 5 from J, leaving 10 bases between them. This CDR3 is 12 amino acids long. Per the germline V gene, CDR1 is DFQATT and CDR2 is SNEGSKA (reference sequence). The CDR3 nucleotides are TGCAGTGCTAGGGACAGTCCTTATGGCTACACCTTC. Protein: CSARDSPYGYTF.

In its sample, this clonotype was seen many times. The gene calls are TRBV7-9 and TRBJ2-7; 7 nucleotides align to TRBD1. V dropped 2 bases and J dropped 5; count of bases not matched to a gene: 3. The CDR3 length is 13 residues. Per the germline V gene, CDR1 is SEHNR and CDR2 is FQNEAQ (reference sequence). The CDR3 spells CASSLYGTDEQYF. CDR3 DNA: TGTGCCAGCAGCTTATACGGGACAGACGAGCAGTACTTC.

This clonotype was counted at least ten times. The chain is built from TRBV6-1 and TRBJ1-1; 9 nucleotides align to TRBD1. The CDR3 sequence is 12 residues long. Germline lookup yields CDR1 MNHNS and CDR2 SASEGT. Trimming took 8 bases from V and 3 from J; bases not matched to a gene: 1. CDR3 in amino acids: CASRQGDTEAFF. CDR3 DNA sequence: TGTGCCAGCCGACAGGGGGACACTGAAGCTTTCTTT.

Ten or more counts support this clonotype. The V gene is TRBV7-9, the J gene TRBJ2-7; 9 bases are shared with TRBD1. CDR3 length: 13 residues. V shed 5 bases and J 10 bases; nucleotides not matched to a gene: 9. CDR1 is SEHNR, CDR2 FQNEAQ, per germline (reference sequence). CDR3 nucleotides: TGTGCCAGCAGCAACCCGGGACAGGGTGTCCAGTACGTC. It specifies CASSNPGQGVQYV.

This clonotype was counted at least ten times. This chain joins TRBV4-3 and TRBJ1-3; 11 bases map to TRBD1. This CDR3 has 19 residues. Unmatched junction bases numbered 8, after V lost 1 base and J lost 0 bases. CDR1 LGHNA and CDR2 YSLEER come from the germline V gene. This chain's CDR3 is CASSQGFRDRGISGNTIYF. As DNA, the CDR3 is TGCGCCAGCAGCCAAGGGTTCCGGGACAGGGGGATCTCTGGAAACACCATATATTTT.

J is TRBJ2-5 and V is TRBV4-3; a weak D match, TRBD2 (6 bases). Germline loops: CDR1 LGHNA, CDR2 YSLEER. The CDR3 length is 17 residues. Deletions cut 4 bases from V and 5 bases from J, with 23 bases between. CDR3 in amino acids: CASSPMVGRLERETQYF. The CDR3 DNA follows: TGCGCCAGCAGCCCGATGGTAGGGAGGCTGGAAAGGGAGACCCAGTACTTC.

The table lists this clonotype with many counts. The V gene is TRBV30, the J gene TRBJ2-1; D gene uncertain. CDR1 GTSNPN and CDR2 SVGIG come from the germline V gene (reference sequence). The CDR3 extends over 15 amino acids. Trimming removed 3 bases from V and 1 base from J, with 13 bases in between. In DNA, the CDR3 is TGTGCCTGGAGCCGCTCGAACCGTTCCTACAATGAGCAGTTCTTC. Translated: CAWSRSNRSYNEQFF. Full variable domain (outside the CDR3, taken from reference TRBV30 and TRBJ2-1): SQTIHQWPATLVQPVGSPLSLECTVEGTSNPNLYWYRQAAGRGLQLLFYSVGIGQISSEVPQNLSASRPQDRQFILSSKKLLLSDSGFYLCAWSRSNRSYNEQFFGPGTRLTVL.

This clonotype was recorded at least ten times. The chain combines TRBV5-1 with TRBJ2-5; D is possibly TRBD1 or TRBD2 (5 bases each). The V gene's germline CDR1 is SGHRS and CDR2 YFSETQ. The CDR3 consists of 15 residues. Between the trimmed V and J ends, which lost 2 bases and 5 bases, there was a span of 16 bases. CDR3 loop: CASSFRWGSRETQYF. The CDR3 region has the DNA TGCGCCAGCAGCTTTCGGTGGGGGAGTCGGGAGACCCAGTACTTC.

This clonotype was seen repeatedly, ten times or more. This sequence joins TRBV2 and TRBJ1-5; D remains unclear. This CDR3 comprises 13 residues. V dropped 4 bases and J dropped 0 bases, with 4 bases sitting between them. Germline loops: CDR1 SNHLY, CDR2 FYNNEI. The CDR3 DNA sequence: TGTGCCAGCAGTGGCCCTAGCAATCAGCCCCAGCATTTT. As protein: CASSGPSNQPQHF. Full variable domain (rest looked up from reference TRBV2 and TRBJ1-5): EPEVTQTPSHQVTQMGQEVILRCVPISNHLYFYWYRQILGQKVEFLVSFYNNEISEKSEIFDDQFSVERPDGSNFTLKIRSTKLEDSAMYFCASSGPSNQPQHFGDGTRLSIL.

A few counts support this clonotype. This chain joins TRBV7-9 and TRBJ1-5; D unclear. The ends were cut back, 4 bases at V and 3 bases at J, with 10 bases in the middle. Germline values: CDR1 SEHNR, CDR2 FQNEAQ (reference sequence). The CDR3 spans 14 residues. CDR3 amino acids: CASSSIDTNQPQHF. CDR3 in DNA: TGTGCCAGCAGCTCAATTGACACCAATCAGCCCCAGCATTTT.

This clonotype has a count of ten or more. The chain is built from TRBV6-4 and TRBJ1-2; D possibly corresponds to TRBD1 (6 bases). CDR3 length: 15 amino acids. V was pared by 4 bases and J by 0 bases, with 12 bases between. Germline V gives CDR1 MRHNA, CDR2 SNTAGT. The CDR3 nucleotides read TGTGCCAGCAGTGCCGTCGGGGGCTCTAACTATGGCTACACCTTC. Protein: CASSAVGGSNYGYTF.

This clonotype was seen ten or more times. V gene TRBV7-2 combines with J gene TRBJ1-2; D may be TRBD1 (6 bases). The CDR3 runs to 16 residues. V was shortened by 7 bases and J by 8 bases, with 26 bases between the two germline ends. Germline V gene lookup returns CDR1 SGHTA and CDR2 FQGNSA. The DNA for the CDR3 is TGTGCCAGCAACTTCGACCGTGGCAGGGGCGATAACGGCTACACCTTC. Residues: CASNFDRGRGDNGYTF.

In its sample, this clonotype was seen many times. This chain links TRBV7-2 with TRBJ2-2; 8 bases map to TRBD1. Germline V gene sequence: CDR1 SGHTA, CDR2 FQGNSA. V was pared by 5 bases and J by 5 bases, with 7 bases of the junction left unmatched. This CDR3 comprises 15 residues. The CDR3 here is CASSPGTGLTGELFF. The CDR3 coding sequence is TGTGCCAGCAGCCCCGGGACAGGACTAACCGGGGAGCTGTTTTTT.

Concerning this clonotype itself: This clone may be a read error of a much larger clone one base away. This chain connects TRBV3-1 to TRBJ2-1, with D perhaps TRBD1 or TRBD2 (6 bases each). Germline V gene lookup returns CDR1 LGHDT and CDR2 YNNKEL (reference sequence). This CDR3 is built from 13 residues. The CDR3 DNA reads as TGTGCCAGCAGCCCAATGGGGGGCTGGGAGCAGATCTTC. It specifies CASSPMGGWEQIF.

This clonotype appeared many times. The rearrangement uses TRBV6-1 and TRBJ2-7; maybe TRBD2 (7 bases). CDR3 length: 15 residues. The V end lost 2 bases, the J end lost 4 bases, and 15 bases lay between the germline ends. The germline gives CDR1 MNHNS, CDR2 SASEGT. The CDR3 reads CASSERGGRGYEQYF. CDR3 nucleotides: TGTGCCAGCAGTGAAAGGGGGGGCCGGGGATACGAGCAGTACTTC.

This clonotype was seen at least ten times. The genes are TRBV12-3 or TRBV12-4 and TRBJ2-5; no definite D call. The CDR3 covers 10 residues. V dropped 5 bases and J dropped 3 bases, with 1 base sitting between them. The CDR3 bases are TGTGCCAGCAGTAAAGAGACCCAGTACTTC. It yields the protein CASSKETQYF.

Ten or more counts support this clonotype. The chain's CDR3 is CASRPGTSKYNEQFF. The CDR3 DNA sequence: TGCGCCAGCAGACCCGGGACGTCAAAGTACAATGAGCAGTTCTTC. This chain connects TRBV4-3 to TRBJ2-1; D is tentatively TRBD1 or TRBD2 (5 bases each). CDR1 is LGHNA, CDR2 YSLEER, per germline. CDR3 size: 15 residues. Between the trimmed V and J ends, which lost 6 bases and 4 bases, there was a span of 16 bases.

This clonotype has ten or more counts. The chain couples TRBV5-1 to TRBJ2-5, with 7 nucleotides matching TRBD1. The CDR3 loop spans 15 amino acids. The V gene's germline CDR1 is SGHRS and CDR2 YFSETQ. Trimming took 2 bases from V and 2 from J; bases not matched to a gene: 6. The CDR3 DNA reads TGCGCCAGCAGCTTAGACAGGGTAGGACAAGAGACCCAGTACTTC. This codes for CASSLDRVGQETQYF.